This T cell receptor (beta chain) was sequenced during a study of cytomegalovirus exposure and HLA in healthy donors. As for the study in general: The 130 or so validation repertoires used a platform that matched the one used for the approximately 610 first-cohort repertoires, as a later analysis reported.

Germline CDR1 SNHLY, CDR2 FYNNEI. With 6 bases removed from V and 6 bases from J, the gap between germline ends came to 14 bases. The CDR3 has 14 residues. Study findings and constraints: In a later analysis, first-cohort TCR clusters were found to tend to co-occur in the 120 validation repertoires. Specific recognition of CMV antigens was confirmed in vitro for a few chains (all CMV-associated). The authors enumerated 180 or so TCR beta chains as linked to cytomegalovirus.

Method: immunoSEQ multiplex PCR; TCRdb's copy keeps in-frame clones and lacks some. The sample lists 150,000 to 200,000 clones, roughly 90% occurring once. Concerning this clone itself: Its cognate antigen is unknown.

The material sequenced was PBMCs. The chain joins TRBV2 to TRBJ1-4; D perhaps matches TRBD1 (5 bases). The TCR originated in a man younger than 35 in good health and CMV-seropositive. This CDR3 reads CASRGGAGDEKLFF. The CDR3 DNA reads as TGTGCCAGCAGGGGAGGGGCTGGAGATGAAAAACTGTTTTTT.